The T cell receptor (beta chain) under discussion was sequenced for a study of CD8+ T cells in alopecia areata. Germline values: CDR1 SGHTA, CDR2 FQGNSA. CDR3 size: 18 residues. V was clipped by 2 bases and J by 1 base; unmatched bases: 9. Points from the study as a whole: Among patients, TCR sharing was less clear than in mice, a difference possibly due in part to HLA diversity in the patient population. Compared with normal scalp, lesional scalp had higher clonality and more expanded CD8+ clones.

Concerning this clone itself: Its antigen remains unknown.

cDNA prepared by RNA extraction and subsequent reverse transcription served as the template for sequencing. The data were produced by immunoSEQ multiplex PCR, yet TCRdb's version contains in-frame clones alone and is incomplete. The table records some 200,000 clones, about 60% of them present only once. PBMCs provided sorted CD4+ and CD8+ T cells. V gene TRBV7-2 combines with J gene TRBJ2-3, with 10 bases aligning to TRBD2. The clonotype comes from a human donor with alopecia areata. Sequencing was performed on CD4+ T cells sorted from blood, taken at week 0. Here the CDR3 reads CASSLRSFTSGGTDTQYF. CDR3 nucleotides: TGTGCCAGCAGCTTAAGGAGTTTCACTAGCGGGGGCACAGATACGCAGTATTTT.